The 27 T cell receptor beta chains presented below share a single source sample, sequenced in a study of cytomegalovirus exposure and HLA in healthy donors. PCR primers comprised 60 Vbeta and 13 Jbeta primers. Profiling relied on immunoSEQ multiplex PCR, and the TCRdb table lists in-frame clones only, not all of them. The sample consists of under 200,000 clones, 68% of them appearing once. Sequenced sample: PBMCs. These receptors originate from a man in his forties or fifties in good health and CMV-seronegative.

V is TRBV2 and J is TRBJ2-3; D unresolved. Trimming took off 1 base at V and 0 bases at J, with 11 bases between the two ends. The length of the CDR3 is 16 residues. Germline V gives CDR1 SNHLY, CDR2 FYNNEI. CDR3 DNA: TGTGCCAGCAGTGAAGAGTCAGGCCTGAGCACAGATACGCAGTATTTT. Translation: CASSEESGLSTDTQYF.

The CDR3 spells CASSSRQGTDTQYF. CDR3 in DNA: TGTGCCAGCAGCTCTCGACAGGGTACAGATACGCAGTATTTT. This chain uses TRBV13 with TRBJ2-3; 7 positions match TRBD1. The CDR3 consists of 14 residues. Germline trimming cut 4 bases from V and 3 bases from J; bases unmatched to any gene: 4. Germline assignment: CDR1 PRHDT and CDR2 FYEKMQ (reference sequence).

V and J are TRBV18 and TRBJ1-3; D remains ambiguous. Germline CDR1 and CDR2: KGHSH and LQKENI. The CDR3 spans 14 residues. Between the trimmed V and J ends, which lost 7 bases and 0 bases, there was a span of 10 bases. The CDR3 DNA reads TGTGCCAGCTGCCCGGAGACCTCTGGAAACACCATATATTTT. Amino acids: CASCPETSGNTIYF.

The V and J genes are TRBV5-1 and TRBJ2-1; D might be TRBD1 (6 bases). Trimming stripped 5 bases from V and 7 bases from J, with 10 bases between. The CDR3 is 12 residues long. CDR1 and CDR2 (germline): SGHRS, YFSETQ. CDR3 nucleotides: TGCGCCAGCAGTTACAGGGTTAATGAGCAGTTCTTC. It specifies CASSYRVNEQFF.

The V gene is TRBV4-1, the J gene TRBJ1-3, with D maybe TRBD1 (5 bases). This CDR3 has 17 residues. The ends were cut back, 0 bases at V and 7 bases at J, with 19 bases in the middle. Germline V gene sequence: CDR1 MGHRA, CDR2 YSYEKL. In DNA, the CDR3 is TGCGCCAGCAGCCAAGATAGTCAGGCAGGGCTCAGGAACACCATATATTTT. Amino acid sequence: CASSQDSQAGLRNTIYF.

V is TRBV5-1 and J is TRBJ1-5, with D maybe TRBD1 (5 bases). The CDR3 contains 15 residues. Trimming took 5 bases from V and 6 from J, leaving 18 bases between them. Germline V gives CDR1 SGHRS, CDR2 YFSETQ. CDR3 DNA sequence: TGCGCCAGCAGTCTGGGGCATCCCGTGGGTCAGCCCCAGCATTTT. This encodes CASSLGHPVGQPQHF.

V usage is TRBV7-9 and J usage is TRBJ2-2; tentative D call: TRBD2 (6 bases). Germline loops: CDR1 SEHNR, CDR2 FQNEAQ (reference sequence). This CDR3 is 16 amino acids long. The V gene lost 5 bases and the J gene lost 2 bases, with 15 bases spanning the gap. The chain's CDR3 is CASSQQTGLNTGELFF. The CDR3 DNA follows: TGTGCCAGCAGCCAGCAAACGGGACTCAACACCGGGGAGCTGTTTTTT. Looking up the rest from reference TRBV7-9 and TRBJ2-2 gives the full variable domain: DTGVSQNPRHKITKRGQNVTFRCDPISEHNRLYWYRQTLGQGPEFLTYFQNEAQLEKSRLLSDRFSAERPKGSFSTLEIQRTEQGDSAMYLCASSQQTGLNTGELFFGEGSRLTVL.

The sample holds a few counts of this clone. V usage is TRBV28 and J usage is TRBJ2-7, with 7 nucleotides matching TRBD1. Trimming at V came to 6 bases and at J to 0 bases, leaving 11 bases not matched to a gene. The CDR3 runs to 16 residues. Germline V gene sequence: CDR1 MDHEN, CDR2 SYDVKM. The CDR3 here is CASSGPGQASSYEQYF. DNA for the CDR3: TGTGCCAGCAGCGGACCCGGACAGGCCTCCTCCTACGAGCAGTACTTC.

The V gene is TRBV10-3, the J gene TRBJ1-2; 10 nucleotides match TRBD1. Looked up from germline, CDR1 is ENHRY and CDR2 is SYGVKD. V lost 6 bases and J lost 8; bases outside the gene matches: 9. The CDR3 has 14 amino acids. CDR3 residues: CAIRSGQGEGGYTF. The DNA for the CDR3 is TGTGCCATCAGGTCCGGACAGGGGGAGGGGGGCTACACCTTC.

The rearrangement joins TRBV14 to TRBJ1-5; 8 nucleotides agree with TRBD1. The CDR3 is made up of 18 amino acids. Germline trimming cut 0 bases from V and 0 bases from J; bases unmatched to any gene: 7. Germline V gene sequence: CDR1 SGHDN, CDR2 FVKESK. The CDR3 bases are TGTGCCAGCAGCCAAGACGAAATGGGACAGGATAGCAATCAGCCCCAGCATTTT. It specifies CASSQDEMGQDSNQPQHF.

V and J are TRBV6-6 and TRBJ2-1; 8 bases line up with TRBD2. The CDR3 consists of 15 residues. CDR1 is MNHNY, CDR2 SVGAGI, per germline (reference sequence). With 0 bases clipped from V and 5 bases from J, the junction kept 3 bases outside the gene matches. Here the CDR3 reads CASSYSGGADNEQFF. CDR3 sequence (DNA): TGTGCCAGCAGTTACTCCGGGGGGGCTGACAATGAGCAGTTCTTC.

The chain joins TRBV6-5 to TRBJ1-1; TRBD1 matches at 7 bases. Germline CDR1 reads MNHEY; CDR2 reads SVGAGI. V lost 6 bases, J lost 3 bases, and 7 bases stayed unmatched. This CDR3 spans 14 amino acids. The CDR3 DNA reads as TGTGCCAGCAGACCGGCCGACAGGGACACTGAAGCTTTCTTT. Protein product: CASRPADRDTEAFF.

The V gene is TRBV6-5, the J gene TRBJ2-3; 8 bases align to TRBD2. J was trimmed by 4 bases and V by 2 bases; bases with no gene match: 5. Germline values: CDR1 MNHEY, CDR2 SVGAGI. The CDR3 has 15 amino acids. The CDR3 nucleotides are TGTGCCAGCAGTTACGGGGCGGGGGGCGCAGATACGCAGTATTTT. Its protein is CASSYGAGGADTQYF.

This rearrangement joins TRBV5-8 to TRBJ1-4; a possible D gene is TRBD1 (6 bases). Trimming took off 4 bases at V and 7 bases at J, with 17 bases between the two ends. Per the germline V gene, CDR1 is SGHTS and CDR2 is YDEGEE. CDR3 length equals 15 residues. The CDR3 sequence is CASSITQGSGEKLFF. The DNA of the CDR3 is TGTGCCAGCAGCATCACACAGGGCTCTGGTGAAAAACTGTTTTTT.

This clone has only a few counts. The rearrangement links TRBV5-4 to TRBJ2-1; D gene uncertain. CDR3 length equals 11 residues. Germline assignment: CDR1 SGHNT and CDR2 YYREEE (reference sequence). Trimming pared 7 bases from V and 6 bases from J, leaving 8 bases between. The CDR3 bases are TGTGCCAGCGTAACGGGCAATGAGCAGTTCTTC. As protein: CASVTGNEQFF.

This rearrangement joins TRBV4-1 to TRBJ2-1; weak D call: TRBD1 (6 bases). The CDR3 length is 14 residues. CDR1 and CDR2 from the germline V gene are MGHRA and YSYEKL. Between the trimmed V and J ends, which lost 5 bases and 3 bases, there was a span of 11 bases. This CDR3 is CASSSKDSYNEQFF. The CDR3, as DNA: TGCGCCAGCAGCTCTAAGGACAGCTACAATGAGCAGTTCTTC.

The V call is TRBV18, the J call TRBJ2-7, with D unresolved. Germline V gene sequence: CDR1 KGHSH, CDR2 LQKENI. The CDR3 is made up of 13 amino acids. The V end lost 2 bases, the J end lost 7 bases, and 12 bases lay between the germline ends. The CDR3 loop is CASSPSALLEQYF. In DNA, the CDR3 is TGTGCCAGCTCACCAAGCGCCCTGCTTGAGCAGTACTTC.

V is TRBV11-2 and J is TRBJ2-1, with D possibly matching TRBD2 (5 bases). This CDR3 has 16 residues. V dropped 4 bases and J dropped 0 bases, with 13 bases sitting between them. Germline V gene data show CDR1 as SGHAT and CDR2 as FQNNGV. CDR3 nucleotide sequence: TGTGCCAGCAGCTCCCGACTACCTAGCTCCTACAATGAGCAGTTCTTC. Its protein is CASSSRLPSSYNEQFF.

The rearrangement links TRBV6-6 to TRBJ2-7; a weak D match, TRBD1 (5 bases). Trimming cost V 0 bases and J 6 bases, with 15 bases left between them. From germline, CDR1 is MNHNY and CDR2 SVGAGI (reference sequence). CDR3 size: 15 residues. CDR3 in DNA: TGTGCCAGCAGTTACTCGAAACAGGACCTTGGCGAGCAGTACTTC. Its protein product is CASSYSKQDLGEQYF.

V usage is TRBV27 and J usage is TRBJ1-2, with D tentatively TRBD1 (5 bases). Germline CDR1 reads MNHEY; CDR2 reads SMNVEV (reference sequence). There are 14 residues in the CDR3. The ends were cut back, 0 bases at V and 4 bases at J, with 9 bases in the middle. The CDR3 region is CASSLSAGIYGYTF. The CDR3 DNA reads TGTGCCAGCAGTTTATCGGCAGGGATCTATGGCTACACCTTC.

This sequence joins TRBV27 and TRBJ1-1; 7 nucleotides agree with TRBD1. The CDR3 runs 13 residues. The germline CDR1 and CDR2 sequences are MNHEY and SMNVEV (reference sequence). Unmatched junction bases numbered 3, after V lost 5 bases and J lost 3 bases. CDR3 sequence: CASSTGDYTEAFF. CDR3 in DNA: TGTGCCAGCAGTACAGGGGATTACACTGAAGCTTTCTTT.

This clone has more than one count but fewer than ten. The chain is built from TRBV5-5 and TRBJ1-5; D unresolved. Germline CDR1 reads SGHKS; CDR2 reads YYEKEE (reference sequence). The CDR3 is 14 amino acids. Trimming cost V 2 bases and J 7 bases, with 13 bases left between them. The CDR3 bases are TGTGCCAGCAGCTTAGTGTGGGCTGGGCAGCCCCAGCATTTT. It yields the protein CASSLVWAGQPQHF.

This chain uses TRBV4-1 with TRBJ2-4, with D unresolved. Looked up from germline, CDR1 is MGHRA and CDR2 is YSYEKL. V gave up 4 bases and J gave up 13 bases, with 14 bases separating them. This CDR3 spans 12 amino acids. DNA of the CDR3: TGCGCCAGCAGCCCACCAGTGGGCAGCCAGTACTTC. As protein: CASSPPVGSQYF.

This chain joins TRBV11-3 and TRBJ2-2; TRBD1 might be the D (6 bases). The CDR3 extends over 16 amino acids. Trimming removed 5 bases from V and 1 base from J, with 14 bases in between. Germline assignment: CDR1 SGHNT and CDR2 YENEEA. The CDR3 loop reads CASSPPGTQNTGELFF. For the CDR3, the DNA is TGTGCCAGCAGCCCGCCCGGGACACAGAACACCGGGGAGCTGTTTTTT.

The rearrangement joins TRBV5-1 to TRBJ1-4; TRBD1 agrees at 8 bases. Germline assignment: CDR1 SGHRS and CDR2 YFSETQ. The CDR3 has 16 amino acids. J was trimmed by 0 bases and V by 0 bases; bases with no gene match: 1. The CDR3 loop is CASSLDRGTTNEKLFF. The CDR3 DNA follows: TGCGCCAGCAGCTTGGACAGGGGGACAACTAATGAAAAACTGTTTTTT.

The chain couples TRBV28 to TRBJ2-2; D may be TRBD2 (5 bases). Germline V lookup: CDR1 MDHEN, CDR2 SYDVKM. This CDR3 comprises 12 residues. Trimming took 7 bases from V and 5 from J, leaving 8 bases between them. The CDR3 region is CASTERTGELFF. In nucleotides, the CDR3 is TGTGCCAGCACGGAGCGGACCGGGGAGCTGTTTTTT.

V usage is TRBV29-1 and J usage is TRBJ1-5; D unclear. Trimming cost V 7 bases and J 5 bases, with 15 bases left between them. This CDR3 has 13 residues. Germline V CDR1 and CDR2: SQVTM, ANQGSEA. The DNA for the CDR3 is TGCAGCGCTGGAGCTTCTACGGATCAGCCCCAGCATTTT. Amino acids: CSAGASTDQPQHF.